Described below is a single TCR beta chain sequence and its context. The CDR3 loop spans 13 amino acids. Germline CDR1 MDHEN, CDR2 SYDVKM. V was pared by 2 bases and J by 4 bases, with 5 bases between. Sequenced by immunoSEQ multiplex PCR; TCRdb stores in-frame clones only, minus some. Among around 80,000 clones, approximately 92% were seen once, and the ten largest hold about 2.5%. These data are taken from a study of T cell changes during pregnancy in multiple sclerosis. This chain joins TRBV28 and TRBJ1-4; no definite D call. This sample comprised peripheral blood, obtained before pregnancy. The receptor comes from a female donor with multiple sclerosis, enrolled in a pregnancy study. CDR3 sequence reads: CASSLSFNEKLFF. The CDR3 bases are TGTGCCAGCAGTTTAAGCTTTAATGAAAAACTGTTTTTT.